The clone carrying this TCR beta chain has more than one count but fewer than ten. Antigen: not known. Each donor (without exception) was a healthy Caucasian. cDNA molecules carried unique molecular identifiers, and template switching added a universal primer site. TCRdb redid the calling of the 5' RACE reads with MiXCR, one entry per CDR3 protein. The data contain hundreds of thousands of distinct CDR3 sequences, roughly 7.1% of them singletons. These data belong to a study of identical twins. Overall study results and limits: Conclusions leaned on cross-sectional statistical analysis and did not track the same donors over time. Researchers reported weaker excess twin sharing in beta out-of-frame sequences.

CDR3 size: 13 residues. CDR1 is SGHDT, CDR2 YYEEEE, per germline. V lost 4 bases and J 0 bases, leaving 7 bases between the germline ends. The data were also submitted as part of a second study, on yellow fever vaccine responses in identical twins.

The TCR comes from a young woman in good health. The gene calls are TRBV5-6 and TRBJ1-2; D remains unclear. The sequenced material came from PBMCs. In nucleotides, the CDR3 is TGTGCCAGCAGCCACAGAGCTAACTATGGCTACACCTTC. Residues: CASSHRANYGYTF. Complete variable domain (other parts from reference TRBV5-6 and TRBJ1-2): DAGVTQSPTHLIKTRGQQVTLRCSPKSGHDTVSWYQQALGQGPQFIFQYYEEEERQRGNFPDRFSGHQFPNYSSELNVNALLLGDSALYLCASSHRANYGYTFGSGTRLTVV.